Detailed here is one TCR beta chain. Its target is not known. These data originate in a study of cytomegalovirus exposure and HLA in healthy donors. Study results and limitations: Most TCR beta V segments were productive about 87% or about 30% of the time in an earlier analysis. In a later analysis, an Asian-associated ancestry cluster reportedly showed fewer N-insertions than the roughly 730-donor mean. What was likely a sequencing artifact was a cluster of highly shared sequence variants.

V was clipped by 3 bases and J by 6 bases, with 15 bases between them. Germline lookup yields CDR1 SGHTA and CDR2 FQGTGA. The CDR3 is 15 amino acids. Vbeta (60) and Jbeta (13) primers were used in the PCR. Study processing details: The authors later counted roughly 87 million unique TCR beta chains, some 9.9 million of them shared. Using immunoSEQ multiplex PCR, the repertoire was profiled, and TCRdb retains in-frame clones only, with some absent. V and J calls and clone size are as listed in that table; D and trimming were resolved from the DNA. This sample contains about 160,000 clones. This clonotype originated in a man aged 25-45 years in good health and CMV-seronegative. The chain links TRBV7-3 to TRBJ2-1, with D perhaps TRBD2 (6 bases). Sequenced input: PBMCs. The DNA for the CDR3 is TGTGCCAGCAGCTTTGGGCGGGATGGTGTCAATGAGCAGTTCTTC. Translation: CASSFGRDGVNEQFF.